This T cell receptor (beta chain) is drawn from a study of T cells in Graves' hyperthyroidism and ophthalmopathy. General study points: Blood also showed most of the thyroid clonotypes that were expanded above 0.001.

In the case of this clonotype: Its antigen is not known.

Hyperthyroidism patients were newly diagnosed, had disease duration under 2 months, and were aged 18 to 65 years. Amplification of TCR beta CDR3 regions was performed using RNA transcripts as template. The HTBI set primed first-round TCR CDR3 RT-PCR. TCRdb called the multiplex PCR reads again in MiXCR, with one record for every CDR3 protein. The sample yields approximately 370,000 distinct CDR3 sequences, about a sixth seen once. The CDR3 totals 18 residues. The ends lost 4 bases at V and 9 bases at J; junction bases unmatched: 14. Germline-derived CDR1 and CDR2 are SGHTA and FQGTGA. Sample: blood. This chain links TRBV7-3 with TRBJ2-1; TRBD2 agrees at 14 bases. The clonotype originates from a woman in her twenties or thirties with Graves' hyperthyroidism that later progressed to Graves' ophthalmopathy. The CDR3 protein is CASSSLPGLAGANPEQFF. CDR3 DNA sequence: TGTGCCAGCAGCTCACTGCCGGGACTAGCGGGAGCGAATCCTGAGCAGTTCTTC.